This TCR beta chain emerged from a study of glioma-infiltrating T cells after dendritic cell vaccination. At the level of the study: Dendritic cell vaccination trial patients had either newly diagnosed or recurrent glioblastoma.

Time point noted: after dendritic cell vaccination, including at tumor progression/relapse. Only patients with spare fresh-frozen tumor and over two years of follow-up were included. The table came from immunoSEQ multiplex PCR; TCRdb's copy has only in-frame clones and leaves some out. The sample holds 99,000 or so clones; around 87% are singletons and the top ten take more than 2.5%. Germline CDR1 and CDR2: SGDLS and YYNGEE. V lost 3 bases, J lost 5 bases, and 7 bases stayed unmatched. This CDR3 contains 14 residues. Source: blood, taken after dendritic cell vaccination. V gene TRBV9 combines with J gene TRBJ2-5; 7 bases align to TRBD1. This TCR was sampled from a human donor with glioblastoma. The DNA for the CDR3 is TGTGCCAGCAGCGCCCTGACAGGGCTTGAGACCCAGTACTTC. This codes for CASSALTGLETQYF.